This is a list of T cell receptor beta chains from one sample in a study of blood T cell repertoires in COVID-19. Profiling relied on immunoSEQ multiplex PCR, and the TCRdb table lists in-frame clones only, not all of them. The sample carries under 150,000 clones, approximately 90% recorded once. Input material: peripheral blood. These receptors came from a human donor in a cohort sampled during active COVID-19. CDR3s include the opening cysteine and the closing phenylalanine or tryptophan. D genes are given only for firm matches. Expanded clones are given a class, and other clones once, few, many or no size at all.

D: TRBD1
size: .
V: TRBV7-8
J: TRBJ2-1
DNA: TGTGCCAGCAGCTGGACAGGGGGCAATGAGCAGTTCTTC
CDR3: CASSWTGGNEQFF

D: .
size: .
V: TRBV5-1
J: TRBJ1-2
DNA: TGCGCCAGCAGCTTGACAGACTATGGCTACACCTTC
CDR3: CASSLTDYGYTF

D: .
size: once
V: TRBV5-4
J: TRBJ2-3
DNA: TGTGCCAGCAGCGCGATGGGACTGCCAAGCACAGATACGCAGTATTTT
CDR3: CASSAMGLPSTDTQYF

D: .
size: .
V: TRBV6-1
J: TRBJ1-5
DNA: TGTGCCAGCAGTGAATTCAGGGTTAGCAATCAGCCCCAGCATTTT
CDR3: CASSEFRVSNQPQHF

D: TRBD1
size: .
V: TRBV5-6
J: TRBJ2-7
DNA: TGTGCCAGCAGCTTGCGGGACAGGACCTACGAGCAGTACTTC
CDR3: CASSLRDRTYEQYF

D: .
size: .
V: TRBV21-1
J: TRBJ2-3
DNA: TGTGCCAGCAGCACCTTCGTAGCGGGGGAGAGCACAGATACGCAGTATTTT
CDR3: CASSTFVAGESTDTQYF

D: .
size: .
V: TRBV7-9
J: TRBJ2-1
DNA: TGTGCCAGCAGCTACGAGTATGAGCAGTTCTTC
CDR3: CASSYEYEQFF

D: .
size: .
V: TRBV4-1
J: TRBJ1-5
DNA: TGCGCCAGCAGCCAAGGGGACATTAGCAATCAGCCCCAGCATTTT
CDR3: CASSQGDISNQPQHF

D: TRBD1
size: .
V: TRBV19
J: TRBJ2-2
DNA: TGTGCCAGTAGACCGGGACAGGGGGCCCCCGGGGAGCTGTTTTTT
CDR3: CASRPGQGAPGELFF

D: .
size: .
V: TRBV3-1/TRBV3-2
J: TRBJ2-7
DNA: TGTGCCAGCAGCCACCTCCGCCGGTCAAGCTCCTACGAGCAGTACTTC
CDR3: CASSHLRRSSSYEQYF

D: TRBD1
size: .
V: TRBV7-8
J: TRBJ1-5
DNA: TGTGCCAGCAGCCTCCCGGGACAGGGAAACCAGCCCCAGCATTTT
CDR3: CASSLPGQGNQPQHF

D: TRBD1
size: .
V: TRBV13
J: TRBJ1-2
DNA: TGTGCCAGCAGCTCCCTCGGACAGGGGACATCTAACTATGGCTACACCTTC
CDR3: CASSSLGQGTSNYGYTF

D: TRBD2
size: .
V: TRBV9
J: TRBJ2-2
DNA: TGTGCCAGCAGCGTCTACCGGACTAGCGGGGGGGCGACCGGGGAGCTGTTTTTT
CDR3: CASSVYRTSGGATGELFF

D: TRBD1
size: .
V: TRBV7-6
J: TRBJ2-1
DNA: TGTGCCAGCAGCTCACAGGGGGGTTCCTACAATGAGCAGTTCTTC
CDR3: CASSSQGGSYNEQFF

D: TRBD2
size: .
V: TRBV6-5
J: TRBJ2-7
DNA: TGTGCCAGCAGTTACTCGGGGGGGTTCGAGCAGTACTTC
CDR3: CASSYSGGFEQYF

D: TRBD2
size: .
V: TRBV9
J: TRBJ2-1
DNA: TGTGCCAGCAGCGTTCTAGCGGGGGTTGACAATGAGCAGTTCTTC
CDR3: CASSVLAGVDNEQFF

D: .
size: .
V: TRBV21-1
J: TRBJ2-1
DNA: TGTGCCAGCAGCCGATTCACTAGCGGGGGGTCCTTCTACAATGAGCAGTTCTTC
CDR3: CASSRFTSGGSFYNEQFF

D: TRBD1
size: .
V: TRBV5-4
J: TRBJ2-7
DNA: TGTGCCACGGGACAGGGGCCTGGGGAGCAGTACTTC
CDR3: CATGQGPGEQYF

D: .
size: .
V: TRBV2
J: TRBJ2-5
DNA: TGTGCCAGCATGATCTCCCCCCCACGGGAGACCCAGTACTTC
CDR3: CASMISPPRETQYF

D: TRBD1
size: .
V: TRBV5-1
J: TRBJ2-3
DNA: TGCGCCAGCAGCCCCGGGACAGGGACGGATACGCAGTATTTT
CDR3: CASSPGTGTDTQYF

D: .
size: .
V: TRBV4-2
J: TRBJ2-5
DNA: TGTGCCAGCAGCCAAGGTCGACTAGTCGGAGAGACCCAGTACTTC
CDR3: CASSQGRLVGETQYF

D: .
size: once
V: TRBV21-1
J: TRBJ1-1
DNA: TGTGCCAGCAGCAATAAACAGGTTAGGGCTTTCTTT
CDR3: CASSNKQVRAFF

D: .
size: .
V: TRBV27
J: TRBJ2-7
DNA: TGTGCCAGCAGTTTATCGACAGGGAGGTCGTACGAGCAGTACTTC
CDR3: CASSLSTGRSYEQYF

D: TRBD1
size: .
V: TRBV6-5
J: TRBJ1-4
DNA: TGTGCCAGCAGTAGGGGGACAGCTAATGAAAAACTGTTTTTT
CDR3: CASSRGTANEKLFF

D: .
size: .
V: TRBV12-3/TRBV12-4
J: TRBJ2-7
DNA: TGTGCCAGCAGTCCCCGGGGGTACGAGCAGTACTTC
CDR3: CASSPRGYEQYF

D: .
size: .
V: TRBV3-1/TRBV3-2
J: TRBJ1-3
DNA: TGTGCCAGCAGCCAAGACAGGGGCGCGGGAAACACCATATATTTT
CDR3: CASSQDRGAGNTIYF

D: .
size: .
V: TRBV29-1
J: TRBJ1-1
DNA: TGCAGCGTTGCTGGGGCGCCTGGAGCTTTCTTT
CDR3: CSVAGAPGAFF

D: TRBD1
size: .
V: TRBV7-2
J: TRBJ1-4
DNA: TGTGCCAGCAGCCCTGGACAGGGTAGAATAAGGTTTTTT
CDR3: CASSPGQGRIRFF

D: TRBD2
size: .
V: TRBV29-1
J: TRBJ2-1
DNA: TGCAGCGTGATGAGGACTAGCTCTTCTGAGCAGTTCTTC
CDR3: CSVMRTSSSEQFF

D: .
size: .
V: TRBV4-3
J: TRBJ2-7
DNA: TGCGCCAGCAGCCAAGACCCCTTAGGTGAGCGTCTCGACTACGAGCAGTACTTC
CDR3: CASSQDPLGERLDYEQYF

D: .
size: .
V: TRBV19
J: TRBJ1-4
DNA: TGTGCCAGTCAGCCCCTGCCAGGGGTACAAGAAAAACTGTTTTTT
CDR3: CASQPLPGVQEKLFF

D: TRBD1
size: .
V: TRBV5-4
J: TRBJ1-2
DNA: TGTGCCAGCAGCGGAGGGGACAGGGAAGAAGGCTACACCTTC
CDR3: CASSGGDREEGYTF

D: .
size: .
V: TRBV9
J: TRBJ1-3
DNA: TGTGCCAGCAGCGTAGGTCAGTCCTCTGGAAACACCATATATTTT
CDR3: CASSVGQSSGNTIYF

D: TRBD1
size: .
V: TRBV6-5
J: TRBJ1-6
DNA: TGTGCCAGCAGTTACTCGTGGACAGGGAGCAGACCCCTCCACTTT
CDR3: CASSYSWTGSRPLHF

D: .
size: .
V: TRBV7-2
J: TRBJ2-7
DNA: TGTGCCAGCAGCGAGAGGAGGAGCTCCTACGAGCAGTACTTC
CDR3: CASSERRSSYEQYF

D: .
size: .
V: TRBV5-1
J: TRBJ2-5
DNA: TGCGCCAGCAGCCCCAAGGACGGGAAAGAGACCCAGTACTTC
CDR3: CASSPKDGKETQYF

D: .
size: .
V: TRBV3-1/TRBV3-2
J: TRBJ1-5
DNA: TGTGCCAGCAGCCAAGCTCCAACGGGCAATCAGCCCCAGCATTTT
CDR3: CASSQAPTGNQPQHF

D: TRBD1
size: .
V: TRBV7-2
J: TRBJ1-4
DNA: TGTGCCAGCAGCCAGGACAGGGGGGGACTGTTTTTT
CDR3: CASSQDRGGLFF

D: .
size: once
V: TRBV4-3
J: TRBJ2-7
DNA: TGCGCCAGCAGCCAACGAGTGACCTACGAGCAGTACTTC
CDR3: CASSQRVTYEQYF

D: TRBD1
size: .
V: TRBV24-1
J: TRBJ1-2
DNA: TGTGCCACCAGCCGACAGGGGTCCTATGGCTACACCTTC
CDR3: CATSRQGSYGYTF

D: .
size: .
V: TRBV7-3
J: TRBJ2-3
DNA: TGTGCCAGCAGCCAAAACCAGAACCCAGATACGCAGTATTTT
CDR3: CASSQNQNPDTQYF

D: .
size: .
V: TRBV18
J: TRBJ2-5
DNA: TGTGCCAGCACACCAAGAGTGTGGGAGACCCAGTACTTC
CDR3: CASTPRVWETQYF

D: .
size: .
V: TRBV27
J: TRBJ2-5
DNA: TGTGCCAGCAGCCCCAGGGGTGAGACCCAGTACTTC
CDR3: CASSPRGETQYF

D: .
size: once
V: TRBV7-9
J: TRBJ2-7
DNA: TGTGCCAGCAGCCCGATTTCCAGGGAGCAGTACTTC
CDR3: CASSPISREQYF

D: TRBD2
size: .
V: TRBV3-1/TRBV3-2
J: TRBJ2-3
DNA: TGTGCCAGCAGCCAACTAGCGGGGGGGGTAGATACGCAGTATTTT
CDR3: CASSQLAGGVDTQYF

D: .
size: .
V: TRBV7-8
J: TRBJ1-6
DNA: TGTGCCAGCAGCTCCCGGGGGTCACCCCTCCACTTT
CDR3: CASSSRGSPLHF